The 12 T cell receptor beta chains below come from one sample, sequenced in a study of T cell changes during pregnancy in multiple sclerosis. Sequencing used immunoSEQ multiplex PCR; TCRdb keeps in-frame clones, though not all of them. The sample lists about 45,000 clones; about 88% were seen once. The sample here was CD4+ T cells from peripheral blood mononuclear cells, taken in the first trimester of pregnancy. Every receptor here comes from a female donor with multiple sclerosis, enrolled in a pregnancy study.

In DNA form, the CDR3 reads TGCAGCGTAAAGACAGGGGGAAGCTACGAGCAGTACTTC. Its protein product is CSVKTGGSYEQYF. The V call is TRBV29-1, the J call TRBJ2-7, with TRBD1 matching 9 bases. The CDR3 has 13 amino acids. Looked up from germline, CDR1 is SQVTM and CDR2 is ANQGSEA. The junction had 6 bases not matched to a gene; V was cut back by 6 bases and J by 3 bases.

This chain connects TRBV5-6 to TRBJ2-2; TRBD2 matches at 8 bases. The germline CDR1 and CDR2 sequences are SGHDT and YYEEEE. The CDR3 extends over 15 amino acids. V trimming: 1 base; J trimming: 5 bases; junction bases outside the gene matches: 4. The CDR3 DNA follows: TGTGCCAGCAGCTTGACCGGGAGGGGGACCGGGGAGCTGTTTTTT. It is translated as CASSLTGRGTGELFF. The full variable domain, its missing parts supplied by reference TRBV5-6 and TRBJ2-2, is DAGVTQSPTHLIKTRGQQVTLRCSPKSGHDTVSWYQQALGQGPQFIFQYYEEEERQRGNFPDRFSGHQFPNYSSELNVNALLLGDSALYLCASSLTGRGTGELFFGEGSRLTVL.

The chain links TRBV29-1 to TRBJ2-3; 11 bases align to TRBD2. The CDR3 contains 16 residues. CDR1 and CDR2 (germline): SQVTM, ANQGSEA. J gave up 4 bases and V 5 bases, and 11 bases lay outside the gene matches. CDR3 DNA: TGCAGCGTTCCGGCCGGTAGCGGGAGGGCCTCAGATACGCAGTATTTT. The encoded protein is CSVPAGSGRASDTQYF.

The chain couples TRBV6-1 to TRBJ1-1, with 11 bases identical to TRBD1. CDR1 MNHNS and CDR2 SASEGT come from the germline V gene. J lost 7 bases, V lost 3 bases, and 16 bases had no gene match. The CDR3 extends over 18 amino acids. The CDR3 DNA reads TGTGCCAGCAGTGAGGGGGACAGGGGGTGGGGGGGCCCACTTGAAGCTTTCTTT. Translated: CASSEGDRGWGGPLEAFF.

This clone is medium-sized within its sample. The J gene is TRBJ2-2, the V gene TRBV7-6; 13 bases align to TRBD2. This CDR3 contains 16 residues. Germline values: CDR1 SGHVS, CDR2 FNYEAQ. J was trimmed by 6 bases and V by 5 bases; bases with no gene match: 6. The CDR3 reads CASSPTSGRAAGELFF. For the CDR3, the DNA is TGTGCCAGCAGCCCTACTAGCGGGAGGGCCGCCGGGGAGCTGTTTTTT.

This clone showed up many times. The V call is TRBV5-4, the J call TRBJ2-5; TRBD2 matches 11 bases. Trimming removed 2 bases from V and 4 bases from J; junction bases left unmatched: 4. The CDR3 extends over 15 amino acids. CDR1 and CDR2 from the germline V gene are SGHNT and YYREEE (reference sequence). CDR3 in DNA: TGTGCCAGCAGCTTCACTAGCGGGAGAGGAGAGACCCAGTACTTC. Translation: CASSFTSGRGETQYF.

The CDR3 spells CASSFESGNCYEQYF. The CDR3, as DNA: TGTGCCAGCAGCTTTGAAAGCGGGAATTGCTACGAGCAGTACTTC. The chain joins TRBV12-1 to TRBJ2-7; the table gives TRBD2 as D, unverified against the DNA. TRBV12-1 is a pseudogene locus. The CDR3 consists of 15 residues.

CDR3 in amino acids: CASRIGQGRTNYGYTF. For the CDR3, the DNA is TGTGCCAGTCGGATCGGACAGGGCAGGACTAACTATGGCTACACCTTC. This chain uses TRBV19 with TRBJ1-2; TRBD1 agrees at 8 bases. Looked up from germline, CDR1 is LNHDA and CDR2 is SQIVND (reference sequence). The trim removed 8 bases at V and 0 bases at J, leaving 11 bases unmatched. The CDR3 runs 16 residues.

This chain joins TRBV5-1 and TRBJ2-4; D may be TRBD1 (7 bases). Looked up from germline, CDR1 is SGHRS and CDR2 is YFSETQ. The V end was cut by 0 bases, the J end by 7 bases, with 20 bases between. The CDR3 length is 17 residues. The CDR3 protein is CASSLEGAGRSGNIQYF. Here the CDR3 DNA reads TGCGCCAGCAGCTTGGAGGGGGCGGGGAGGTCGGGCAACATTCAGTACTTC.

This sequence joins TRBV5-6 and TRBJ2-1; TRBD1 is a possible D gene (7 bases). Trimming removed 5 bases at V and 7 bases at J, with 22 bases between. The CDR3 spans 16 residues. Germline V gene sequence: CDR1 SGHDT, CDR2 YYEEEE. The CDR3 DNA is TGTGCCAGCAGGGCGGGGTTTAAGGGACAGAGGAATGAGCAGTTCTTC. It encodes CASRAGFKGQRNEQFF.

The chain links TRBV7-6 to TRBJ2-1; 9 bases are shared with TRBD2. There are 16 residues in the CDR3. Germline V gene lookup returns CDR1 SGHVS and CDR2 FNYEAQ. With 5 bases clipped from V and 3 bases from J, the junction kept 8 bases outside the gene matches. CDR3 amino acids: CASSRLAVSLYNEQFF. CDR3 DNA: TGTGCCAGCAGCAGACTAGCGGTCTCTCTCTACAATGAGCAGTTCTTC. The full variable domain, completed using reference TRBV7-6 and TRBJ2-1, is GAGVSQSPRYKVTKRGQDVALRCDPISGHVSLYWYRQALGQGPEFLTYFNYEAQQDKSGLPNDRFSAERPEGSISTLTIQRTEQRDSAMYRCASSRLAVSLYNEQFFGPGTRLTVL.

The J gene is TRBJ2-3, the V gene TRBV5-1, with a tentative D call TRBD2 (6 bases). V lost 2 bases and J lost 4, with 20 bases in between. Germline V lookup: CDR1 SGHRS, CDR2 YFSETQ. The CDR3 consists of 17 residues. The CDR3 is CASSFYSGQRGPDTQYF. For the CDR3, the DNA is TGCGCCAGCAGCTTTTATAGCGGCCAGAGAGGGCCAGATACGCAGTATTTT.